This T cell receptor beta chain stems from a study of prognosis after radiotherapy for stage I lung cancer. The genomic DNA TCR beta CDR3 region underwent two rounds of multiplex PCR. The first PCR round targeted every TRBV and TRBJ gene with specific primers. TCRdb reprocessed the multiplex PCR reads via MiXCR and lists one record per CDR3 protein. The table lists nearly 25,000 distinct CDR3 sequences, around 36% of them singletons, with less than 65% in the top ten. Germline V gene sequence: CDR1 LGHDT, CDR2 YNNKEL (reference sequence). Trimming took off 1 base at V and 4 bases at J, with 11 bases between the two ends. The CDR3 has 15 amino acids.

The gene calls are TRBV3-1 and TRBJ1-5; no clear D gene. This sample comprised PBMCs, obtained before or after stereotactic body radiation therapy (not recorded which). This clonotype was obtained from a donor over 45 with non-small cell lung cancer. The CDR3, as DNA: TGTGCCAGCAGCCAAGGCGCGGGGTCTAATCAGCCCCAGCATTTT. It codes for CASSQGAGSNQPQHF.